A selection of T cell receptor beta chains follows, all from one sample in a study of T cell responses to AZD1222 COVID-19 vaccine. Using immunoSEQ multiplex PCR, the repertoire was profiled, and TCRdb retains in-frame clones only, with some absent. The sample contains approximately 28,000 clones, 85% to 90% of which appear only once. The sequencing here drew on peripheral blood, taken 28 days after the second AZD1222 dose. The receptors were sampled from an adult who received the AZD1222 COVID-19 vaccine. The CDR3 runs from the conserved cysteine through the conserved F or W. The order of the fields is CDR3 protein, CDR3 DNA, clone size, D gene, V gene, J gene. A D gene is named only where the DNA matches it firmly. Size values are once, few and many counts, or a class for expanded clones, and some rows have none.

CDR3 protein: CATSDFLLLKGLMAGFYEQYF
CDR3 DNA: TGTGCCACCAGTGATTTTCTCTTATTAAAAGGGTTAATGGCAGGTTTCTACGAGCAGTACTTC
clone size: -
D gene: -
V gene: TRBV24-1
J gene: TRBJ2-7

CDR3 protein: CASRPFMNTRELFF
CDR3 DNA: TGTGCCAGCAGGCCCTTTATGAACACCAGGGAGCTGTTTTTT
clone size: -
D gene: -
V gene: TRBV3-1/TRBV3-2
J gene: TRBJ2-2

CDR3 protein: CASSYSSGGDYGYTF
CDR3 DNA: TGTGCCAGCAGTTACTCGTCCGGGGGTGACTATGGCTACACCTTC
clone size: -
D gene: -
V gene: TRBV6-5
J gene: TRBJ1-2

CDR3 protein: CASSVEPRGNEQFF
CDR3 DNA: TGTGCCAGCAGCGTAGAACCCAGGGGCAATGAGCAGTTCTTC
clone size: -
D gene: -
V gene: TRBV9
J gene: TRBJ2-1

CDR3 protein: CASSPKGGSQPQHF
CDR3 DNA: TGTGCCAGCAGTCCCAAGGGGGGATCTCAGCCCCAGCATTTT
clone size: -
D gene: -
V gene: TRBV6-5
J gene: TRBJ1-5

CDR3 protein: CASTQRGSYEQYF
CDR3 DNA: TGCGCCAGCACCCAAAGGGGGAGCTACGAGCAGTACTTC
clone size: -
D gene: -
V gene: TRBV5-1
J gene: TRBJ2-7

CDR3 protein: CATQDRGGVNEQFF
CDR3 DNA: TGTGCCACCCAAGACAGGGGCGGCGTCAATGAGCAGTTCTTC
clone size: -
D gene: TRBD1
V gene: TRBV19
J gene: TRBJ2-1

CDR3 protein: CASSVPDWYGYTF
CDR3 DNA: TGTGCCAGCAGCGTCCCAGACTGGTATGGCTACACCTTC
clone size: -
D gene: -
V gene: TRBV9
J gene: TRBJ1-2

CDR3 protein: CASRQSPGQNTIYF
CDR3 DNA: TGTGCCAGCAGGCAGAGCCCAGGGCAAAACACCATATATTTT
clone size: -
D gene: -
V gene: TRBV6-5
J gene: TRBJ1-3

CDR3 protein: CASSLGTSLTYEQYF
CDR3 DNA: TGTGCCAGTAGTCTAGGGACATCTTTAACCTACGAGCAGTACTTC
clone size: large
D gene: -
V gene: TRBV19
J gene: TRBJ2-7

CDR3 protein: CASSLTGAETEAFF
CDR3 DNA: TGTGCCAGCAGCCTGACAGGGGCCGAGACTGAAGCTTTCTTT
clone size: -
D gene: TRBD1
V gene: TRBV7-9
J gene: TRBJ1-1

CDR3 protein: CASSLVGGRLTYNEQFF
CDR3 DNA: TGTGCCAGCAGCTTGGTAGGGGGACGATTAACCTACAATGAGCAGTTCTTC
clone size: -
D gene: -
V gene: TRBV5-5
J gene: TRBJ2-1

CDR3 protein: CASSLSQGPYGYTF
CDR3 DNA: TGTGCCAGCAGCTTGTCCCAGGGGCCTTATGGCTACACCTTC
clone size: -
D gene: -
V gene: TRBV5-8
J gene: TRBJ1-2

CDR3 protein: CASSPDRLQGNPPRYEQYF
CDR3 DNA: TGTGCCAGCAGCCCAGATAGGCTGCAGGGTAACCCCCCTCGCTACGAGCAGTACTTC
clone size: -
D gene: -
V gene: TRBV7-9
J gene: TRBJ2-7

CDR3 protein: CASSTSVGMSEAFF
CDR3 DNA: TGTGCCAGCAGTACAAGCGTTGGGATGTCTGAAGCTTTCTTT
clone size: -
D gene: -
V gene: TRBV25-1
J gene: TRBJ1-1

CDR3 protein: CASSNNGGSGNTIYF
CDR3 DNA: TGTGCCAGTAGTAACAACGGGGGTTCTGGAAACACCATATATTTT
clone size: -
D gene: -
V gene: TRBV19
J gene: TRBJ1-3

CDR3 protein: CASSPRGGDNSPLHF
CDR3 DNA: TGTGCCAGCAGCCCCCGCGGGGGAGATAATTCACCCCTCCACTTT
clone size: -
D gene: -
V gene: TRBV9
J gene: TRBJ1-6

CDR3 protein: CASSQAGGYTF
CDR3 DNA: TGTGCCAGCAGCCAAGCTGGTGGCTACACCTTC
clone size: -
D gene: -
V gene: TRBV3-1/TRBV3-2
J gene: TRBJ1-2